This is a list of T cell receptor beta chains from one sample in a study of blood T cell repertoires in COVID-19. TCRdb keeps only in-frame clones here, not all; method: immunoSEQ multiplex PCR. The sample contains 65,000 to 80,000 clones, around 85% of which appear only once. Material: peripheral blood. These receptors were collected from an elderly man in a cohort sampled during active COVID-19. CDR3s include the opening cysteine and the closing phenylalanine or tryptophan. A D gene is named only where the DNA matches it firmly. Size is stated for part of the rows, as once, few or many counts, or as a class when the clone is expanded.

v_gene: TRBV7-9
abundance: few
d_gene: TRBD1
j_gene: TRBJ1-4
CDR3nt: TGTGCCAGCAGCTTAGAAGGGACAGGGGGTTATGAAAAACTGTTTTTT
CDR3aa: CASSLEGTGGYEKLFF

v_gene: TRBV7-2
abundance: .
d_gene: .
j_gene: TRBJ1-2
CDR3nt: TGTGCCAGCAGCTTAGCCACAGTGTATGGCTACACCTTC
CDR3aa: CASSLATVYGYTF

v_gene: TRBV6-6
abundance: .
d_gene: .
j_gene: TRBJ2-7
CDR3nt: TGTGCCAGCAGTTACCAGGGTGGCTATGAGCAGTACTTC
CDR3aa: CASSYQGGYEQYF

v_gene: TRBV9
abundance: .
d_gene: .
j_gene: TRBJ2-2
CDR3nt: TGTGCCAGCAGCGTACAGAGTCGGGGGACCGGGGAGCTGTTTTTT
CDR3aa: CASSVQSRGTGELFF

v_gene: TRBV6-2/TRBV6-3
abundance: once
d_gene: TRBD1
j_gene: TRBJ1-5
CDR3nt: TGTGCCAGCAGTTACCCGACAGGGTTCGGGAATCAGCCCCAGCATTTT
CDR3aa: CASSYPTGFGNQPQHF

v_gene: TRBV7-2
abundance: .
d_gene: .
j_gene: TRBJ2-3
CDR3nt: TGTGCCAGCACCGCTTTCAGACTAGAAGATACGCAGTATTTT
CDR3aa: CASTAFRLEDTQYF

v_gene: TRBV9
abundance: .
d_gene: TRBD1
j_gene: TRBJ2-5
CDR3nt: TGTGCCAGCAGCGTAGCACAGGGGGGGACCCAGTACTTC
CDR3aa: CASSVAQGGTQYF

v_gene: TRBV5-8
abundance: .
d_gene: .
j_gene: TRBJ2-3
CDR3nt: TGTGCCAGCAGCTACCCACGGACGGGGTACACAGATACGCAGTATTTT
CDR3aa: CASSYPRTGYTDTQYF

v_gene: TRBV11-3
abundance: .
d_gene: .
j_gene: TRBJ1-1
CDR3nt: TGTGCCAGCAGCGCGACAGGGAACACTGAAGCTTTCTTT
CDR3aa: CASSATGNTEAFF

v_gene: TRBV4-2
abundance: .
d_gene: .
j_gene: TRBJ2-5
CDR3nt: TGTGCCAGCAGCCAAGAGCGGGGCGCCGGGGGAGAGACCCAGTACTTC
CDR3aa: CASSQERGAGGETQYF

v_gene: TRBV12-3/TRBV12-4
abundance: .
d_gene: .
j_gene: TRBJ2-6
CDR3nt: TGTGCCAGCAGTCCAGGGGCCAACGTCCTGACTTTC
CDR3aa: CASSPGANVLTF

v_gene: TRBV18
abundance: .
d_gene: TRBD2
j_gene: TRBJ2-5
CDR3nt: TGTGCCAGCTCACCACTTAGAAGCGGGGGGGCCCGGGAGACCCAGTACTTC
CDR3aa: CASSPLRSGGARETQYF

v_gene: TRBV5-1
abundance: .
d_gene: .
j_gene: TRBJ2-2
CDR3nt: TGCGCCAGCAGCTTGGCAGGGGCGGGCACCGGGGAGCTGTTTTTT
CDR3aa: CASSLAGAGTGELFF

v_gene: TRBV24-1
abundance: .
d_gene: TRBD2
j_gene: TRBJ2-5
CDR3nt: TGTGCCACCAGTGATTTTGTTGGCGGGGGGGAGACCCAGTACTTC
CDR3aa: CATSDFVGGGETQYF

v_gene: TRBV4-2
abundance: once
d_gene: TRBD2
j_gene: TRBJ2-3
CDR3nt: TGTGCCAGCAGCCAAGTCACTAGCGGGGGGCCCGATACGCAGTATTTT
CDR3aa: CASSQVTSGGPDTQYF

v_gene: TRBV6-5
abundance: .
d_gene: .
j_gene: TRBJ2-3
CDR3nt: TGTGCCAGCAACCCCCGGAACAGTGGGTCAGATACGCAGTATTTT
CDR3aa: CASNPRNSGSDTQYF

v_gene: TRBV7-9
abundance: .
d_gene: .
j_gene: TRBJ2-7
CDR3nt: TGTGCCAGCAGCGGCCACTACGAGCAGTACTTC
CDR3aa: CASSGHYEQYF